Following are 16 T cell receptor beta chains from one sample sequenced in a study of shared clonotypes between healthy human individuals (dated by TCRdb to about 2020). Library preparation was by the immunoSEQ multiplex PCR assay. TCRdb mirrors the immuneACCESS table, restricted to in-frame sequences. Some clones are absent from its copies; in checked studies, under half trace to an unresolved V gene, and the reason for the others is unknown. Here the sample has approximately 1,000,000 clones; 60% to 85% occur a single time. The ten top clones hold about 0.94% of the sample. The material sequenced was memory CD4+ T cells from PBMCs. Interpreted using the paper, the cell subset or site label stands for: CD45RA-negative fraction. These receptors all stem from a man aged 18 to 29 in good health. Some clones in this sample may be carry-over from other donors' samples.

This chain connects TRBV28 to TRBJ2-4; D gene ambiguous. Trimming took 3 bases from V and 6 from J, leaving 12 bases between them. Looked up from germline, CDR1 is MDHEN and CDR2 is SYDVKM. The CDR3 sequence is 14 residues long. The CDR3 is CASSFVSSPNIQYF. The CDR3 DNA reads as TGTGCCAGCAGTTTTGTGTCGTCCCCAAACATTCAGTACTTC.

Points on this clone: The sample has other DNA sequences that encode this CDR3 too. The CDR3 sequence is CASSSPAGGYGYTF. CDR3 nucleotide sequence: TGTGCCAGCAGTTCCCCAGCAGGGGGCTATGGCTACACCTTC. The chain recombines TRBV28 with TRBJ1-2; 7 bases are shared with TRBD1. The CDR3 has 14 amino acids. CDR1 and CDR2 from the germline V gene are MDHEN and SYDVKM. After removal of 4 bases from V and 4 bases from J, the junction contained 6 bases not matched to a gene.

V is TRBV5-1 and J is TRBJ1-2, with TRBD1 as a possible D gene (5 bases). V lost 2 bases and J lost 5, with 13 bases in between. Germline assignment: CDR1 SGHRS and CDR2 YFSETQ. CDR3 size: 14 residues. The CDR3 DNA reads as TGCGCCAGCAGCTTAACTAACGAGGGGTATGGCTACACCTTC. This sequence encodes CASSLTNEGYGYTF.

There are many counts of this clone. The chain links TRBV5-1 to TRBJ2-1; 12 nucleotides line up with TRBD2. Germline assignment: CDR1 SGHRS and CDR2 YFSETQ. V trimming: 4 bases; J trimming: 5 bases; junction bases outside the gene matches: 7. This CDR3 is built from 16 residues. The CDR3: CASSPIRLAGDNEQFF. CDR3 in DNA: TGCGCCAGCAGCCCAATCAGACTAGCGGGAGACAATGAGCAGTTCTTC.

This rearrangement joins TRBV5-1 to TRBJ1-1; 9 positions agree with TRBD1. V trimming: 0 bases; J trimming: 7 bases; junction bases outside the gene matches: 4. The CDR3 has 14 residues. Germline CDR1 and CDR2: SGHRS and YFSETQ. CDR3 sequence (DNA): TGCGCCAGCAGCTTGGGGGGACAGGGAGGTGAAGCTTTCTTT. Amino acid sequence: CASSLGGQGGEAFF.

This clone came up once. This chain connects TRBV9 to TRBJ2-1, with 11 bases fitting TRBD2. The length of the CDR3 is 15 residues. Germline CDR1 SGDLS, CDR2 YYNGEE. The trim removed 3 bases at V and 4 bases at J, leaving 3 bases unmatched. The CDR3 spells CASSELAGGYNEQFF. For the CDR3, the DNA is TGTGCCAGCAGCGAGTTAGCGGGAGGGTACAATGAGCAGTTCTTC.

There are a few counts of this clone. The chain has TRBV2 and TRBJ1-5; perhaps TRBD1 as D (6 bases). The germline CDR1 and CDR2 sequences are SNHLY and FYNNEI. The CDR3 totals 13 residues. Trimming cost V 3 bases and J 8 bases, with 11 bases left between them. The DNA for the CDR3 is TGTGCCAGCAGTGAGCGGGGGGCTGAGCCCCAGCATTTT. Translated, it gives CASSERGAEPQHF.

Points on this clone: A much larger clone lies a single base off, so this may be a read error. The genes are TRBV4-1 and TRBJ1-2; the D is unclear. The CDR3 totals 18 residues. CDR1 is MGHRA, CDR2 YSYEKL, per germline. The CDR3 sequence: CASSQELFVEGFHYVYTF. DNA of the CDR3: TGCGCCAGCAGCCAAGAGTTGTTTGTGGAGGGATTCCACTATGTCTACACCTTC.

The sample holds one count of this clone. This chain connects TRBV28 to TRBJ2-1; 13 bases map to TRBD2. The CDR3 is 15 residues long. Trimming at V came to 3 bases and at J to 8 bases, leaving 4 bases not matched to a gene. Germline CDR1 and CDR2: MDHEN and SYDVKM. CDR3 bases: TGTGCCAGCAGTTTGACTAGCGGGAGGCGAGATGAGCAGTTCTTC. Its translation is CASSLTSGRRDEQFF.

The chain recombines TRBV5-1 with TRBJ2-7; 11 positions match TRBD2. From germline, CDR1 is SGHRS and CDR2 YFSETQ. The CDR3 is 17 amino acids. J lost 0 bases, V lost 0 bases, and 5 bases had no gene match. The CDR3 region is CASSLVLAGGPSYEQYF. DNA for the CDR3: TGCGCCAGCAGCTTGGTGCTAGCGGGAGGTCCCTCCTACGAGCAGTACTTC.

The chain recombines TRBV2 with TRBJ2-5; TRBD2 matches 13 bases. CDR3 length equals 15 residues. The V gene end was trimmed by 3 bases and the J gene end by 7 bases; junction bases not matched to a gene: 5. Germline V CDR1 and CDR2: SNHLY, FYNNEI. The CDR3 region is CASSEGLAGIRTQYF. The CDR3, as DNA: TGTGCCAGCAGTGAGGGACTAGCGGGAATCCGGACCCAGTACTTC.

V is TRBV6-6 and J is TRBJ2-4, with TRBD2 matching 11 bases. Germline CDR1 reads MNHNY; CDR2 reads SVGAGI (reference sequence). The V gene end was trimmed by 2 bases and the J gene end by 12 bases; junction bases not matched to a gene: 6. The CDR3 is 14 amino acids. CDR3 sequence (DNA): TGTGCCAGCAGTTACACTAGCGGGAGCTCGTCTCAGTACTTC. Protein: CASSYTSGSSSQYF.

V gene TRBV6-5 combines with J gene TRBJ2-1, with 7 bases lining up with TRBD1. The CDR3 spans 13 residues. The germline V gene encodes CDR1 MNHEY and CDR2 SVGAGI. V was clipped by 6 bases and J by 4 bases; unmatched bases: 3. For the CDR3, the DNA is TGTGCCAGCAGGAAGGACAGGTACAATGAGCAGTTCTTC. As protein: CASRKDRYNEQFF.

V usage is TRBV6-1 and J usage is TRBJ2-1; D remains ambiguous. CDR1 and CDR2 (germline): MNHNS, SASEGT. There are 12 residues in the CDR3. V lost 6 bases and J lost 5, with 8 bases in between. CDR3 coding DNA: TGTGCCAGCAGATGGGTCGACAATGAGCAGTTCTTC. Amino acid sequence: CASRWVDNEQFF.

This clone occurred a few times. J is TRBJ1-1 and V is TRBV7-8; a possible D gene is TRBD1 (6 bases). Deletions cut 6 bases from V and 3 bases from J, with 17 bases between. Germline V lookup: CDR1 SGHVS, CDR2 FQNEAQ. This CDR3 contains 15 residues. The CDR3 nucleotides are TGTGCCAGCAGTATACAGGGAAGGGCGCACACTGAAGCTTTCTTT. Residues: CASSIQGRAHTEAFF.

The chain joins TRBV7-9 to TRBJ2-1; 14 positions agree with TRBD2. Germline V gene data show CDR1 as SEHNR and CDR2 as FQNEAQ (reference sequence). CDR3 length equals 18 residues. J gave up 5 bases and V 0 bases, and 6 bases lay outside the gene matches. The CDR3 loop is CASSLATTSGRADNEQFF. In nucleotides, the CDR3 is TGTGCCAGCAGCTTAGCGACGACTAGCGGGAGGGCCGACAATGAGCAGTTCTTC.